A single sample gave rise to the 12 T cell receptor beta chains below, sequenced in a study of T cell changes during pregnancy in multiple sclerosis. The assay was immunoSEQ multiplex PCR, and TCRdb's table has in-frame clones only and misses some. Of about 87,000 clones in the sample, around 95% were seen once. This specimen consisted of peripheral blood, obtained in the third trimester of pregnancy. The receptors were sampled from a female donor in good health, enrolled as a control in a pregnancy study.

V is TRBV7-9 and J is TRBJ2-1, with 11 bases identical to TRBD2. The germline V gene encodes CDR1 SEHNR and CDR2 FQNEAQ (reference sequence). This CDR3 has 15 residues. After removal of 3 bases from V and 4 bases from J, the junction contained 2 bases not matched to a gene. Here the CDR3 DNA reads TGTGCCAGCAGCTTTAGACTAGCGGGGTACAATGAGCAGTTCTTC. It encodes CASSFRLAGYNEQFF.

The V call is TRBV28, the J call TRBJ1-1, with D hard to call. Trimming took off 3 bases at V and 3 bases at J, with 8 bases between the two ends. This CDR3 contains 13 residues. Per germline, CDR1 MDHEN and CDR2 SYDVKM. Written as DNA, the CDR3 is TGTGCCAGCAGTTTCCTACTTGACACTGAAGCTTTCTTT. The encoded protein is CASSFLLDTEAFF.

The chain joins TRBV11-2 to TRBJ2-4; 11 nucleotides agree with TRBD1. The junction had 3 bases not matched to a gene; V was cut back by 3 bases and J by 8 bases. The germline CDR1 and CDR2 sequences are SGHAT and FQNNGV. This CDR3 has 14 amino acids. CDR3 DNA sequence: TGTGCCAGCAGCTTTGGACAGGGGGCTTACATTCAGTACTTC. Its protein is CASSFGQGAYIQYF. The whole variable domain, remainder taken from reference TRBV11-2 and TRBJ2-4, is EAGVAQSPRYKIIEKRQSVAFWCNPISGHATLYWYQQILGQGPKLLIQFQNNGVVDDSQLPKDRFSAERLKGVDSTLKIQPAKLEDSAVYLCASSFGQGAYIQYFGAGTRLSVL.

The V and J genes are TRBV6-1 and TRBJ1-4; possibly TRBD1 for D (6 bases). The CDR3 totals 15 residues. CDR1 MNHNS and CDR2 SASEGT come from the germline V gene. V was shortened by 6 bases and J by 0 bases, with 11 bases between the two germline ends. The CDR3 loop is CASRKTGSTNEKLFF. The CDR3 nucleotides are TGTGCCAGCAGAAAGACAGGCTCAACTAATGAAAAACTGTTTTTT.

The chain recombines TRBV18 with TRBJ1-1; the match to TRBD1 covers 7 bases. The CDR3 is 15 residues long. Looked up from germline, CDR1 is KGHSH and CDR2 is LQKENI. V dropped 1 base and J dropped 2; count of bases not matched to a gene: 4. The DNA of the CDR3 is TGTGCCAGCTCACCACGACAGGGCGACAACACTGAAGCTTTCTTT. Encoded protein: CASSPRQGDNTEAFF.

This chain links TRBV2 with TRBJ2-6; 11 nucleotides agree with TRBD1. V shed 3 bases and J 0 bases; nucleotides not matched to a gene: 10. This CDR3 contains 20 residues. The germline V gene has CDR1 SNHLY and CDR2 FYNNEI. CDR3 protein: CASSDPWTGGFFSGANVLTF. CDR3 coding DNA: TGTGCCAGCAGTGACCCGTGGACAGGGGGCTTCTTCTCTGGGGCCAACGTCCTGACTTTC.

The gene calls are TRBV28 and TRBJ2-1, with 13 nucleotides matching TRBD2. The germline V gene has CDR1 MDHEN and CDR2 SYDVKM. This CDR3 is built from 21 residues. V was pared by 4 bases and J by 0 bases, with 15 bases of the junction left unmatched. CDR3 residues: CASSYARTGTSGINSYNEQFF. In DNA form, the CDR3 reads TGTGCCAGCAGTTACGCAAGGACCGGGACTAGCGGGATCAACTCCTACAATGAGCAGTTCTTC.

V usage is TRBV5-1 and J usage is TRBJ1-1, with no clear D. Germline V gene data show CDR1 as SGHRS and CDR2 as YFSETQ. V dropped 4 bases and J dropped 0 bases, with 13 bases sitting between them. CDR3 length equals 15 residues. CDR3 region: CASSPGTTLNTEAFF. The CDR3 region has the DNA TGCGCCAGCAGCCCAGGAACAACCCTGAACACTGAAGCTTTCTTT. The full variable domain, rest sourced from reference TRBV5-1 and TRBJ1-1, is KAGVTQTPRYLIKTRGQQVTLSCSPISGHRSVSWYQQTPGQGLQFLFEYFSETQRNKGNFPGRFSGRQFSNSRSEMNVSTLELGDSALYLCASSPGTTLNTEAFFGQGTRLTVV.

The chain joins TRBV27 to TRBJ2-7; 9 bases align to TRBD1. From germline, CDR1 is MNHEY and CDR2 SMNVEV (reference sequence). V lost 3 bases and J lost 1; bases outside the gene matches: 10. The CDR3 extends over 17 amino acids. CDR3 sequence (DNA): TGTGCCAGCAGTTTGGGGAGACAGGGGGATTTTTCCTACGAGCAGTACTTC. Its protein product is CASSLGRQGDFSYEQYF.

V usage is TRBV27 and J usage is TRBJ2-7; D gene uncertain. Trimming removed 6 bases at V and 0 bases at J, with 9 bases between. Germline V gene lookup returns CDR1 MNHEY and CDR2 SMNVEV (reference sequence). This CDR3 region has 13 residues. For the CDR3, the DNA is TGTGCCAGCAGCGCTGCGTCCTCCTACGAGCAGTACTTC. The encoded protein is CASSAASSYEQYF.

This sequence joins TRBV5-1 and TRBJ2-5; TRBD1 matches at 7 bases. Per the germline V gene, CDR1 is SGHRS and CDR2 is YFSETQ. The CDR3 totals 15 residues. V lost 6 bases and J lost 2; bases outside the gene matches: 10. CDR3 sequence reads: CASKLTGMSQETQYF. In DNA form, the CDR3 reads TGCGCCAGCAAACTGACAGGGATGAGTCAAGAGACCCAGTACTTC.

The chain combines TRBV2 with TRBJ2-2, with 11 nucleotides matching TRBD2. Per the germline V gene, CDR1 is SNHLY and CDR2 is FYNNEI. The ends lost 6 bases at V and 5 bases at J; junction bases unmatched: 8. The length of the CDR3 is 16 residues. The CDR3 DNA is TGTGCCAGCAGCCGACCGGGACTAGCGGAAACCGGGGAGCTGTTTTTT. It translates to CASSRPGLAETGELFF.